Given below is one T cell receptor beta chain in context. Its cognate antigen has yet to be identified. No per-base quality is available; no much larger clone lies one base away. The immunoSEQ hsTCRB v3.0 assay was used at survey level resolution for TRB variable region sequencing. The targeted TRB sequencing depth was about 40,000-55,000 T-cell genomes per sample. Pooled TRB libraries were sequenced on an Illumina MiSeq with a v3 150-cycle kit. The paper's data handling went like this. Repertoire analysis was run in R within a reproducible Nextflow workflow that covered QC, data transformation and analysis. LymphoSeq2, an R package for AIRR-Seq data exploration, was used to implement custom analyses. After excluding several samples that yielded fewer than 5000 total TRB sequences, 188 HIV repertoires remained for analysis. Of the 188 retained HIV repertoires, roughly 61 were collected before and roughly 130 after ART initiation. Each repertoire was downsampled to 5000 TRB nucleotide sequences, and summary statistics were averaged across 100 downsampling iterations. The analysis kept only TRB sequences whose CDR3 regions were at least seven amino acids long. Two measures captured diversity: a Shannon entropy-derived clonality score and the Gini coefficient. Repertoire networks linked the top 5000 CDR3 amino acid sequences whenever two sequences differed by an edit distance of one. For TRB CDR3 amino acid sequences, GLIPH2 was used to predict antigen specificity groups and MHC restriction. To flag known associations with CMV, EBV, HIV or tissue antigens, CDR3 amino acid sequences were compared against VDJdb and McPAS-TCR. Pre-ART, post-ART and control groups were compared with Wilcoxon signed-rank tests and Holm-Bonferroni correction. In TCRdb, the immuneACCESS table is reduced to in-frame sequences with V and J assigned. These tables do not hold every clone; where another copy was compared, an unresolved V gene accounts for under half, and the others remain unexplained. That table gives V, J and clone size, and the DNA gave D and trimming. The sample has around 8,000 clones on record, 84% of them singletons. Clones ranked in the top ten supply less than 10% of the sample.

The entry originates in a study of long-term antiretroviral therapy in people with HIV (dated by TCRdb to between 2022 and 2023). Context from the whole study: Collection of the earliest samples took place about a decade ahead of the 2015 WHO recommendation for immediate ART, at a time when ART was typically delayed until CD4 counts fell. A retrospective serial study tested whether ART initiation and durable HIV suppression were associated with changes in peripheral blood TRB repertoire composition and diversity. From 30 adults with confirmed HIV infection, the cohort provided some 200 cryopreserved PBMC samples, gathered serially across a mean of about six years (range 1-12). Of the roughly 31 participants with HIV, ten to eleven were female. No cross-contamination during QIAcube processing was shown when test extractions of a monoclonal T-cell line were performed alongside about 33 polyclonal samples. Paper-wide results and their limitations: Inferences about post-ART repertoire changes are limited because no data were available on ART adherence, viral resistance or therapy changes. Samples dated from the mid-2000s to the late 2010s, and the ART regimens used may be less effective than current ones. Limited PBMC availability meant only the TCR beta chain was sequenced, without alpha chain pairing. Expanded TRB clones identified before ART initiation dominated the repertoire across all time points, though the dominance fluctuated and decreased in many PLHIV after ART. Because pre-ART samples had limited cell numbers, profiling was done on unsorted PBMC rather than on sorted CD4+ and CD8+ T cells. Starting ART was linked to a significant rise in TRB diversity, yet even after long-term ART the diversity remained significantly lower than in transplant donor controls. HIV repertoires had narrower CDR3 length ranges than controls, and the network structure suggested an antigen-experienced repertoire that shifted only slightly toward naive after ART.

Inclusion was restricted to participants for whom at least one PBMC sample before ART initiation and at least two post-ART samples were available. All participants with HIV were treated in the United States of America. Before DNA extraction, cryopreserved samples of about 0.95-10 million PBMC were thawed and washed. At the time of the earliest PBMC sample, participants with HIV were aged between about 20 and 60 years. Each participant contributed PBMC samples from 1-4 timepoints before ART initiation and 2-8 timepoints after ART initiation, with a median of 7 samples. Serial HIV viral load, CD4+ T-cell count, ART history and demographic data were obtained for every participant. Using a Qiagen kit on a QIAcube, genomic DNA was extracted from unsorted PBMC, with samples processed in batches of 12. According to the germline V gene, CDR1 reads LGHNA and CDR2 reads YSLEER. The CDR3, cysteine through phenylalanine, is 14 amino acids long. Here the CDR3 DNA is all that survives: 42 bases in frame from base 1. V gives up 4 bases and J gives up 1 base, and the segment between their germline ends measures 8 bases.

This clonotype originated in a man aged 25 to 40 with HIV. The chain employs TRBV4-3 and TRBJ1-5; a weak D assignment points to TRBD1 (5 bases agree). Sample: unsorted PBMCs, taken 0.3 years before starting antiretroviral therapy. The DNA reads TGCGCCAGCAGCCTCCGACAGAGCAATCAGCCCCAGCATTTT. It specifies CASSLRQSNQPQHF.